A selection of T cell receptor beta chains follows, all from one sample in a study of beta chain features in type 1 diabetes. Profiling relied on immunoSEQ multiplex PCR, and the TCRdb table lists in-frame clones only, not all of them. The data contain 120,000 to 150,000 clones, about 13% of them singletons. Specimen: central memory CD4+ T cells from blood. Receptor source: a man in his late teens or twenties with type 1 diabetes. CDR3s include the opening cysteine and the closing phenylalanine or tryptophan. Each record gives: V gene, CDR3 length, D gene, J gene, clone size, CDR3 DNA, CDR3 protein. The D gene is left open where the match is weak. Rows may omit the clone size; those that give it use once, few, many or a size class.

V gene: TRBV25-1
CDR3 length: 13
D gene: -
J gene: TRBJ1-2
clone size: few
CDR3 DNA: TGTGCCAGCAGTGACAGGACCGTTTATGGCTACACCTTC
CDR3 protein: CASSDRTVYGYTF

V gene: TRBV5-1
CDR3 length: 16
D gene: -
J gene: TRBJ2-4
clone size: few
CDR3 DNA: TGCGCCAGCAGCTCTCAACTCAGGGGAGCCAAAAACATTCAGTACTTC
CDR3 protein: CASSSQLRGAKNIQYF

V gene: TRBV2
CDR3 length: 12
D gene: -
J gene: TRBJ2-4
clone size: -
CDR3 DNA: TGTGCCACTGGACTAGCCAAAAACATTCAGTACTTC
CDR3 protein: CATGLAKNIQYF

V gene: TRBV5-4
CDR3 length: 13
D gene: -
J gene: TRBJ2-7
clone size: -
CDR3 DNA: TGTGCCAGCAGCTCCCCGGACGGCTACGAGCAGTACTTC
CDR3 protein: CASSSPDGYEQYF

V gene: TRBV2
CDR3 length: 14
D gene: -
J gene: TRBJ2-2
clone size: few
CDR3 DNA: TGTGCCAGCCTCCGGGGTAGGAACACCGGGGAGCTGTTTTTT
CDR3 protein: CASLRGRNTGELFF

V gene: TRBV11-2
CDR3 length: 15
D gene: -
J gene: TRBJ2-1
clone size: many
CDR3 DNA: TGTGCCAGCAGCCCCCGTCTAAGCTCCTACAATGAGCAGTTCTTC
CDR3 protein: CASSPRLSSYNEQFF

V gene: TRBV7-2
CDR3 length: 13
D gene: -
J gene: TRBJ2-7
clone size: few
CDR3 DNA: TGTGCCAGCAGCCGGGGGCAAGCCTACGAGCAGTACTTC
CDR3 protein: CASSRGQAYEQYF

V gene: TRBV25-1
CDR3 length: 16
D gene: TRBD2
J gene: TRBJ2-1
clone size: few
CDR3 DNA: TGTGCCAGCAGTGAAGCTAGCGGGGGGGGTTACAATGAGCAGTTCTTC
CDR3 protein: CASSEASGGGYNEQFF

V gene: TRBV29-1
CDR3 length: 15
D gene: -
J gene: TRBJ2-2
clone size: few
CDR3 DNA: TGCAGCGTTGGGGGGAGTAGGGCGAACACCGGGGAGCTGTTTTTT
CDR3 protein: CSVGGSRANTGELFF

V gene: TRBV30
CDR3 length: 12
D gene: -
J gene: TRBJ1-1
clone size: -
CDR3 DNA: TGTGCCTGGAGCCCGGCGAACACTGAAGCTTTCTTT
CDR3 protein: CAWSPANTEAFF

V gene: TRBV29-1
CDR3 length: 14
D gene: -
J gene: TRBJ2-2
clone size: -
CDR3 DNA: TGCAGCGTGGCCGGCGTGGATAACACCGGGGAGCTGTTTTTT
CDR3 protein: CSVAGVDNTGELFF

V gene: TRBV7-9
CDR3 length: 15
D gene: -
J gene: TRBJ1-6
clone size: many
CDR3 DNA: TGTGCCAGCAGCTTAGGGGCCCTGAATAATTCACCCCTCCACTTT
CDR3 protein: CASSLGALNNSPLHF

V gene: TRBV5-5
CDR3 length: 14
D gene: -
J gene: TRBJ2-5
clone size: few
CDR3 DNA: TGTGCCAGCACGTGGGCAAGGGTTATGGAGACCCAGTACTTC
CDR3 protein: CASTWARVMETQYF

V gene: TRBV19
CDR3 length: 12
D gene: -
J gene: TRBJ1-1
clone size: once
CDR3 DNA: TGTGCCAGTTCTACCGAAACAGGGTTGGCTTTCTTT
CDR3 protein: CASSTETGLAFF

V gene: TRBV11-1
CDR3 length: 16
D gene: -
J gene: TRBJ2-3
clone size: -
CDR3 DNA: TGTGCCAGCAGCTTATTTCGGGGGTTTCCTACAGATACGCAGTATTTT
CDR3 protein: CASSLFRGFPTDTQYF

V gene: TRBV2
CDR3 length: 15
D gene: TRBD1
J gene: TRBJ2-3
clone size: -
CDR3 DNA: TGTGCCAGCAGTGAACAAGCAGGGGGCGACGATACGCAGTATTTT
CDR3 protein: CASSEQAGGDDTQYF

V gene: TRBV25-1
CDR3 length: 13
D gene: -
J gene: TRBJ1-5
clone size: -
CDR3 DNA: TGTGCCAGCAGGGGCAGGAGCAATCAGCCCCAGCATTTT
CDR3 protein: CASRGRSNQPQHF

V gene: TRBV10-2
CDR3 length: 13
D gene: -
J gene: TRBJ2-7
clone size: -
CDR3 DNA: TGCGCCAGCAGTGTCACAGCAGCCTACGAGCAGTACTTC
CDR3 protein: CASSVTAAYEQYF

V gene: TRBV7-9
CDR3 length: 15
D gene: TRBD2
J gene: TRBJ2-1
clone size: few
CDR3 DNA: TGTGCCACAGCGGTAACTAGCGGGGGGTATCATGAGCAGTTCTTC
CDR3 protein: CATAVTSGGYHEQFF

V gene: TRBV4-1
CDR3 length: 15
D gene: -
J gene: TRBJ1-1
clone size: few
CDR3 DNA: TGCGCCAGCAGCCAAACCGCGAACCAGAACACTGAAGCTTTCTTT
CDR3 protein: CASSQTANQNTEAFF

V gene: TRBV9
CDR3 length: 15
D gene: TRBD1
J gene: TRBJ1-4
clone size: few
CDR3 DNA: TGTGCCAGCAGCGTGCAGGGGGCTTCGAATGAAAAACTGTTTTTT
CDR3 protein: CASSVQGASNEKLFF

V gene: TRBV14
CDR3 length: 19
D gene: -
J gene: TRBJ2-7
clone size: few
CDR3 DNA: TGTGCCAGCAGCCCAATGCCTGGGCAGGGAGGGGGCAGCTCCTACGAGCAGTACTTC
CDR3 protein: CASSPMPGQGGGSSYEQYF